Below are 29 T cell receptor beta chains sequenced from a single sample in a study of T and B cells in COVID-19 patients. BIOMED2 TRB-A/B primer pools were used in multiplex TRB PCR. TCRdb re-called the multiplex PCR reads through MiXCR, storing one row per CDR3 protein. The data show approximately 4,600 distinct CDR3 sequences, 25% to 35% seen once. From blood, about 240-550 ng of genomic DNA served as TRB template. Sequencing used blood. The receptors shown here come from a human donor with active COVID-19.

By its share, this clonotype is medium-sized (0.01 to 0.1%). The chain combines TRBV19 with TRBJ1-5; 10 bases are shared with TRBD1. The CDR3 contains 16 residues. After removal of 7 bases from V and 7 bases from J, the junction contained 13 bases not matched to a gene. Germline V CDR1 and CDR2: LNHDA, SQIVND (reference sequence). The CDR3 coding sequence is TGTGCCAGTACCGATCGACAGGGGGCCGCCTACCAGCCCCAGCATTTT. It is translated as CASTDRQGAAYQPQHF.

This clonotype is classed as medium-sized. The V gene is TRBV5-6, the J gene TRBJ2-5, with D perhaps being TRBD1 or TRBD2 (5 bases each). V shed 4 bases and J shed 3 bases, with 19 bases lying between them. This CDR3 is built from 16 residues. From germline, CDR1 is SGHDT and CDR2 YYEEEE. As DNA, the CDR3 is TGTGCCAGCAGCGTAACGGGATTGAGGGGAAAAGAGACCCAGTACTTC. Translated, it gives CASSVTGLRGKETQYF. The full variable domain, completed using reference TRBV5-6 and TRBJ2-5, is DAGVTQSPTHLIKTRGQQVTLRCSPKSGHDTVSWYQQALGQGPQFIFQYYEEEERQRGNFPDRFSGHQFPNYSSELNVNALLLGDSALYLCASSVTGLRGKETQYFGPGTRLLVL.

This clonotype is termed medium-sized. The chain has TRBV6-5 and TRBJ2-1, with 11 bases lining up with TRBD2. Germline CDR1 is MNHEY and CDR2 is SVGAGI. The CDR3 length is 15 residues. Germline trimming cut 4 bases from V and 10 bases from J; bases unmatched to any gene: 9. This CDR3 reads CASSSDPGLADEQFF. The CDR3 DNA sequence: TGTGCCAGCAGTTCGGATCCGGGACTAGCGGACGAGCAGTTCTTC.

The chain has TRBV14 and TRBJ2-2; unclear D gene. V lost 7 bases and J lost 4, with 10 bases in between. Germline V CDR1 and CDR2: SGHDN, FVKESK. CDR3 length: 13 residues. This CDR3 is CASTAAPTGELFF. CDR3 bases: TGTGCCAGCACGGCTGCTCCCACCGGGGAGCTGTTTTTT.

The chain recombines TRBV2 with TRBJ2-7; D remains unclear. Trimming left V 7 bases short and J 4 bases short, with 5 bases between. Germline V gives CDR1 SNHLY, CDR2 FYNNEI. CDR3 length: 10 amino acids. The CDR3 sequence is CASTAYEQYF. CDR3 bases: TGTGCCAGCACGGCGTACGAGCAGTACTTC. Based on the CDR3 plus reference TRBV2 and TRBJ2-7, the full variable domain is EPEVTQTPSHQVTQMGQEVILRCVPISNHLYFYWYRQILGQKVEFLVSFYNNEISEKSEIFDDQFSVERPDGSNFTLKIRSTKLEDSAMYFCASTAYEQYFGPGTRLTVT.

This clonotype was counted between two and nine times. One end of the junction is discordant with germline, which a read error may explain. The chain links TRBV5-1 to TRBJ2-1; 9 bases line up with TRBD1. Germline CDR1 SGHRS, CDR2 YFSETQ. This CDR3 region has 14 residues. Here the CDR3 reads CASSLRQGGNEQFF. DNA for the CDR3: TGTGCCAGCAGCTTAAGACAGGGGGGCAATGAGCAGTTCTTC.

As concerns this clonotype: This could be a read error, since a much larger clone is one nucleotide away. The CDR3 sequence is CASSTTSGSAYEQYF. CDR3 DNA: TGTGCCAGCTCAACGACTAGCGGGAGCGCCTACGAGCAGTACTTC. V gene TRBV18 combines with J gene TRBJ2-7; the match to TRBD2 covers 12 bases. The germline CDR1 and CDR2 sequences are KGHSH and LQKENI. The ends lost 5 bases at V and 2 bases at J; junction bases unmatched: 4. The CDR3 is 15 amino acids.

The rearrangement uses TRBV27 and TRBJ2-3; 10 bases fit TRBD1. J gave up 6 bases and V 4 bases, and 10 bases lay outside the gene matches. The CDR3 sequence is 16 residues long. Germline CDR1 reads MNHEY; CDR2 reads SMNVEV (reference sequence). The CDR3, as DNA: TGTGCCAGCAGTTCCTTGAGACAGGGGGCGAAGGATACGCAGTATTTT. This encodes CASSSLRQGAKDTQYF.

This sequence joins TRBV11-2 and TRBJ2-7, with D tentatively TRBD1 (5 bases). Trimming pared 4 bases from V and 0 bases from J, leaving 10 bases between. This CDR3 is 14 amino acids long. Germline V CDR1 and CDR2: SGHAT, FQNNGV. CDR3 in DNA: TGTGCCAGCAGCTCTCAGGGATTCTCCTACGAGCAGTACTTC. Protein product: CASSSQGFSYEQYF.

The CDR3 spells CASSQGTQSTYEQYF. For the CDR3, the DNA is TGCGCCAGCAGCCAAGGTACACAATCAACCTACGAGCAGTACTTC. The V gene is TRBV4-3, the J gene TRBJ2-7; D uncertain. The CDR3 spans 15 residues. CDR1 and CDR2 from the germline V gene are LGHNA and YSLEER. V was shortened by 1 base and J by 2 bases, with 12 bases between the two germline ends.

The chain recombines TRBV6-5 with TRBJ1-3; D is undetermined. This CDR3 has 17 amino acids. The germline V and J ends were trimmed by 2 bases and 4 bases, with 18 bases remaining between them. Germline CDR1 reads MNHEY; CDR2 reads SVGAGI. The CDR3 DNA reads TGTGCCAGCAGTTACGGGAGGAGACCCAATCGAGGAAACACCATATATTTT. Protein sequence: CASSYGRRPNRGNTIYF.

The chain joins TRBV7-6 to TRBJ2-7, with D unclear. This CDR3 has 14 amino acids. Between the trimmed V and J ends, which lost 1 base and 7 bases, there was a span of 14 bases. CDR1 is SGHVS, CDR2 FNYEAQ, per germline. As DNA, the CDR3 is TGTGCCAGCAGCTTAGTAGGTGTGTCGGAGGAGCAGTACTTC. Translated, it gives CASSLVGVSEEQYF. The full variable domain, in which reference TRBV7-6 and TRBJ2-7 provide the parts outside the CDR3, is GAGVSQSPRYKVTKRGQDVALRCDPISGHVSLYWYRQALGQGPEFLTYFNYEAQQDKSGLPNDRFSAERPEGSISTLTIQRTEQRDSAMYRCASSLVGVSEEQYFGPGTRLTVT.

The V call is TRBV11-1, the J call TRBJ1-3; D uncertain. This CDR3 is built from 13 residues. With 5 bases removed from V and 4 bases from J, the gap between germline ends came to 9 bases. Germline CDR1 reads SGHAT; CDR2 reads FQDESV (reference sequence). In nucleotides, the CDR3 is TGTGCCAGCAGCGCCCGGGCAGGAAACACCATATATTTT. This codes for CASSARAGNTIYF.

This clonotype was found a few times. The chain carries TRBV11-1 and TRBJ2-7; 8 nucleotides agree with TRBD2. The CDR3 is 20 residues long. J lost 0 bases, V lost 2 bases, and 18 bases had no gene match. The germline V gene encodes CDR1 SGHAT and CDR2 FQDESV (reference sequence). The CDR3 DNA sequence: TGTGCCAGCAGCTTAAGGGGTGTACGGTTCGCGGGAGGAACCTCCTACGAGCAGTACTTC. It specifies CASSLRGVRFAGGTSYEQYF.

The gene calls are TRBV5-1 and TRBJ2-1; D assignment may be TRBD1 or TRBD2 (6 bases each). The CDR3 runs to 15 residues. Trimming cost V 4 bases and J 7 bases, with 18 bases left between them. Per germline, CDR1 SGHRS and CDR2 YFSETQ. Here the CDR3 DNA reads TGCGCCAGCAGCAACCGGGGGCCCCCCACGAATGAGCAGTTCTTC. Its protein product is CASSNRGPPTNEQFF.

The chain has TRBV5-5 and TRBJ1-5; D is uncertain. Germline V gene sequence: CDR1 SGHKS, CDR2 YYEKEE (reference sequence). The CDR3 spans 14 residues. The V end lost 2 bases, the J end lost 4 bases, and 10 bases lay between the germline ends. The CDR3 DNA is TGTGCCAGCAGCTTAGGACCGCCGAATCAGCCCCAGCATTTT. The encoded protein is CASSLGPPNQPQHF.

This clonotype is medium-sized by share. The J gene is TRBJ2-1, the V gene TRBV18; 7 nucleotides line up with TRBD1. There are 15 residues in the CDR3. Germline V CDR1 and CDR2: KGHSH, LQKENI. V was clipped by 3 bases and J by 2 bases; unmatched bases: 4. The CDR3 sequence: CASSPTGLTYNEQFF. For the CDR3, the DNA is TGTGCCAGCTCACCGACAGGGTTGACCTACAATGAGCAGTTCTTC. The variable domain in full, completed from reference TRBV18 and TRBJ2-1, reads NAGVMQNPRHLVRRRGQEARLRCSPMKGHSHVYWYRQLPEEGLKFMVYLQKENIIDESGMPKERFSAEFPKEGPSILRIQQVVRGDSAAYFCASSPTGLTYNEQFFGPGTRLTVL.

V and J are TRBV9 and TRBJ2-5, with 10 bases matching TRBD2. V lost 4 bases to trimming and J lost 3 bases; unmatched junction nucleotides: 12. CDR1 SGDLS and CDR2 YYNGEE come from the germline V gene. The CDR3 has 17 residues. CDR3 in amino acids: CASSFSLGLAGEETQYF. CDR3 in DNA: TGTGCCAGCAGCTTTTCGCTCGGTCTAGCGGGAGAAGAGACCCAGTACTTC.

This clonotype is labeled medium-sized. This chain connects TRBV15 to TRBJ1-5; D is unclear. The CDR3 spans 13 residues. Trimming removed 3 bases at V and 6 bases at J, with 9 bases between. Germline V gene sequence: CDR1 LNHNV, CDR2 YYDKDF (reference sequence). CDR3: CATSREDGQPQHF. The CDR3 DNA reads as TGTGCCACCAGCAGGGAGGACGGTCAGCCCCAGCATTTT.

Remarks on this clonotype: A much more abundant neighbour one base away suggests this may be a read error. The rearrangement joins TRBV30 to TRBJ2-7; either TRBD1 or TRBD2 may supply D (6 bases each). Between the trimmed V and J ends, which lost 1 base and 3 bases, there was a span of 7 bases. This CDR3 spans 12 amino acids. CDR1 GTSNPN and CDR2 SVGIG come from the germline V gene (reference sequence). The CDR3 DNA sequence: TGTGCCTGGAGTGAGGGGGGCTACGAGCAGTACTTC. It translates to CAWSEGGYEQYF.

This clonotype was seen only a few times. J is TRBJ2-3 and V is TRBV5-1, with 8 bases lining up with TRBD2. CDR1 is SGHRS, CDR2 YFSETQ, per germline. V was pared by 4 bases and J by 6 bases, with 7 bases of the junction left unmatched. The CDR3 totals 14 residues. Here the CDR3 reads CASSPSGGGDTQYF. As DNA, the CDR3 is TGCGCCAGCAGCCCAAGCGGGGGAGGTGATACGCAGTATTTT. The variable domain in full, completed from reference TRBV5-1 and TRBJ2-3, reads KAGVTQTPRYLIKTRGQQVTLSCSPISGHRSVSWYQQTPGQGLQFLFEYFSETQRNKGNFPGRFSGRQFSNSRSEMNVSTLELGDSALYLCASSPSGGGDTQYFGPGTRLTVL.

V gene TRBV10-3 combines with J gene TRBJ1-3; D is uncertain. The CDR3 runs 15 residues. The V gene lost 3 bases and the J gene lost 0 bases, with 9 bases spanning the gap. Germline CDR1 is ENHRY and CDR2 is SYGVKD. CDR3 amino acids: CAISDLGNSGNTIYF. As DNA, the CDR3 is TGTGCCATCAGTGATTTAGGGAACTCTGGAAACACCATATATTTT.

This clonotype is classed as medium-sized (0.01 to 0.1%). The chain joins TRBV6-5 to TRBJ2-1; D is ambiguous. Trimming left V 4 bases short and J 6 bases short, with 16 bases between. CDR1 is MNHEY and CDR2 is SVGAGI in the germline V gene. CDR3 size: 15 residues. The CDR3 sequence: CASSSLSVGSNEQFF. The CDR3 coding sequence is TGTGCCAGCAGTTCGCTGTCGGTAGGTTCCAATGAGCAGTTCTTC.

By share of the sample, this clonotype is medium-sized (0.01 to 0.1%). V usage is TRBV30 and J usage is TRBJ2-7, with D possibly called TRBD1 or TRBD2 (6 bases each). The CDR3 runs 12 residues. Trimming shortened V by 3 bases and J by 3 bases, and 9 bases separated the two germline ends. In germline, CDR1 is GTSNPN, CDR2 SVGIG (reference sequence). The chain's CDR3 is CAWREGGYEQYF. In nucleotides, the CDR3 is TGTGCCTGGAGAGAGGGGGGCTACGAGCAGTACTTC.

This clonotype has a handful of counts. The chain couples TRBV6-2 or TRBV6-3 to TRBJ2-7; 8 nucleotides agree with TRBD1. The CDR3 is made up of 14 amino acids. Germline V gene sequence: CDR1 MNHEY, CDR2 SVGEGT. V dropped 0 bases and J dropped 5; count of bases not matched to a gene: 3. CDR3 amino acids: CASSYSSTGDEQYF. CDR3 bases: TGTGCCAGCAGTTACTCTTCGACAGGGGACGAGCAGTACTTC.

A remark on this clonotype: The junction does not match germline at one end; this may be a read error. The chain couples TRBV5-5 to TRBJ1-1; 7 nucleotides agree with TRBD1. There are 15 residues in the CDR3. Germline V gene lookup returns CDR1 SGHKS and CDR2 YYEKEE (reference sequence). The CDR3 bases are TGTGCCAGCAGCACCCTATCAGGGGGGAACACTGAATCTTTCTTT. This translates into CASSTLSGGNTESFF.

This clonotype was observed at least ten times. V gene TRBV15 combines with J gene TRBJ1-5; TRBD1 agrees at 10 bases. The CDR3 has 17 residues. The germline V gene encodes CDR1 LNHNV and CDR2 YYDKDF (reference sequence). J lost 2 bases, V lost 2 bases, and 6 bases had no gene match. CDR3 amino acids: CATSRWGGTGGNQPQHF. The CDR3 nucleotides are TGTGCCACCAGCAGATGGGGAGGGACAGGGGGCAATCAGCCCCAGCATTTT.

This clonotype is medium-sized (0.01 to 0.1%) within its sample. The chain links TRBV15 to TRBJ2-7; D is ambiguous. The V gene lost 3 bases and the J gene lost 2 bases, with 5 bases spanning the gap. Germline V lookup: CDR1 LNHNV, CDR2 YYDKDF (reference sequence). This CDR3 is built from 12 residues. This CDR3 reads CATSRFPYEQYF. CDR3 DNA: TGTGCCACCAGCAGGTTCCCCTACGAGCAGTACTTC.

In this sample, this clonotype turned up a few times. The chain has TRBV27 and TRBJ1-2; 7 bases match TRBD1. Germline V gene lookup returns CDR1 MNHEY and CDR2 SMNVEV (reference sequence). Germline trimming cut 5 bases from V and 8 bases from J; bases unmatched to any gene: 8. CDR3 length: 13 amino acids. CDR3: CASSETGTWGYTF. CDR3 bases: TGTGCCAGCAGTGAGACAGGGACGTGGGGCTACACCTTC.